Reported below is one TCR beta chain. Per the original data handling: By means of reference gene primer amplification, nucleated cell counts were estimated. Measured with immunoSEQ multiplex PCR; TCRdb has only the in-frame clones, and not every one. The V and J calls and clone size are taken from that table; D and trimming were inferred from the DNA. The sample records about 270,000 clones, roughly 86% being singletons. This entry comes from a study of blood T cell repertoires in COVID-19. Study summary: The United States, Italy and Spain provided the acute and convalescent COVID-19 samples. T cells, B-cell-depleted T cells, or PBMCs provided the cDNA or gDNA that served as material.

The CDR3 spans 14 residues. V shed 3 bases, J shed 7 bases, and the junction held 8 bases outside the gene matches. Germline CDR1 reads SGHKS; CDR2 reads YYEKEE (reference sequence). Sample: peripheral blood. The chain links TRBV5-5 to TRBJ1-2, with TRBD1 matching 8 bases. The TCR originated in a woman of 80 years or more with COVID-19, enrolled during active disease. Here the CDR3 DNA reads TGTGCCAGCAGCTCCTGGACAGGGACCAGTGGCTACACCTTC. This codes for CASSSWTGTSGYTF.